What follows is one T cell receptor beta chain and its context. What was amplified from RNA transcripts were TCR beta CDR3 regions. Carried out on the TCR CDR3, a first-round RT-PCR used the HTBI primer set. TCRdb processed the multiplex PCR reads anew with MiXCR; each CDR3 protein has one entry. The repertoire holds approximately 640,000 distinct CDR3 sequences, about a sixth seen once, with approximately 3.9% in the top ten. Over 18 months, lack of ophthalmopathy progression marked Graves' hyperthyroidism as stable. Diagnostic decisions used clinical symptoms, serum thyroxine and TRAb, thyroid ultrasound and orbital computed tomography. Cells are PBMCs isolated from 10 ml of fresh blood. This entry belongs to a study of T cells in Graves' hyperthyroidism and ophthalmopathy. About the research overall: Before any treatment, at initial diagnosis, peripheral blood was collected.

There are 15 residues in the CDR3. V was pared by 4 bases and J by 2 bases, with 12 bases between. The clonotype originates from a woman between 25 and 40 years old with Graves' hyperthyroidism. Sequencing was carried out using blood. This rearrangement joins TRBV12-3 or TRBV12-4 to TRBJ1-5; a weak D match, TRBD1 (6 bases). CDR3 sequence: CASSSLQGGNQPQHF. The DNA for the CDR3 is TGTGCCAGCAGTTCCTTACAGGGTGGCAATCAGCCCCAGCATTTT.